This TCR beta chain was profiled in a study of blood T cells in healthy people across ages (dated by TCRdb to between 2014 and 2017). Study-wide context: In model experiments, roughly one uniquely barcoded TCR beta cDNA molecule per two T cells was captured by template switching. Age-related changes in TCR beta repertoire diversity were measured in the study by deep sequencing normalized with unique cDNA molecular identifiers. Donors were grouped into four age groups: young (average approximately 15 years), middle-aged (around 39), aged (roughly 62) and long-lived (approximately 81). Donors of different ages were randomly distributed across sequencing lanes to avoid experimental bias. Two additional independent replicas of 1 million unique cDNA reads from the same blood draw were analyzed for two donors (one aged 18 to 30 and one aged 80 or older).

Inclusive of the bounding cysteine and phenylalanine, the CDR3 is 13 residues long. CDR3 DNA is the only sequence kept; it has 39 bases, read in frame from the first base. Cut back by 3 bases and 7 bases, the V and J ends lie 13 bases apart. For CDR1 and CDR2, the germline V gene (reference sequence) lists DFQATT and SNEGSKA. A few counts support this clonotype. There is no known antigen for this receptor. No much larger clonotype is one base removed from it; base qualities were not supplied. The library was made by 5' RACE. The reads were generated on an Illumina HiSeq 2500. A second roughly 7 to 11 cycle PCR used a sample-barcoded 5' primer and a J-beta primer mix. A unique molecular identifier was introduced onto each TCR beta cDNA molecule by a template-switch 5' adaptor carrying 12 random nucleotides. At least 2.5 million CDR3-containing paired-end reads were obtained from each sample. First-strand cDNA was synthesized from all RNA with the Mint cDNA synthesis kit, primed by a TRBC-specific oligonucleotide. After uracil-DNA glycosylase treatment, a first 18-cycle PCR used universal primers M1SS and BC2_uni_R on all cDNA. In the paper's pipeline: Normalization of each sample was performed by random selection of 1 million high-quality reads, each carrying a distinct molecular identifier. Instead of being binned into consensus sequences, reads with shared molecular identifiers were discarded. MiTCR, set to a Q25 quality threshold and the strictest error-elimination algorithm, was used for CDR3 identification, clonotype clustering and error correction. A nonparametric unseen species model with Euler transformation was used to estimate a lower bound on total TCR beta diversity. The public reads were reprocessed in TCRdb via fastp at Q25 and MiXCR, keeping in-frame beta chains. Entries that share a CDR3 protein sequence are merged under the most common genes and DNA. For this entry, the V and J calls and clone size follow TCRdb and not the study's own pipeline. This sample holds hundreds of thousands of distinct CDR3 sequences; around 50% were observed only once. Together, the top ten hold approximately 13% of the sample.

Points the paper makes about the study in general: Because donor CMV infection status was unknown, age-related changes in expanded clonotypes were potentially confounded. As age increased, observed TCR beta diversity per million T cells dropped in a roughly linear way, and a significant reduction was already evident by age roughly 40. The long-lived group showed more naive CD4+ T cells, fewer expanded clones and increased TCR diversity than the aged group, suggesting age selection. Observed TCR beta diversity correlated strongly with the percentage of naive T cells measured by flow cytometry. Bulk unsorted PBMC profiling prevented conclusive comparison of naive and antigen-experienced compartments. Estimates of total diversity from one million sequenced T cells were regarded as lower bounds and underestimates.

Donors were 30 to 45 systemically healthy Caucasian individuals from Russia aged roughly 6 to 90 years. Ten milliliters of peripheral blood were drawn from each donor into EDTA-treated Vacutainer tubes. Ficoll-Paque density-gradient centrifugation was used to isolate PBMCs, with at least 6.5 million per sample. Trizol reagent was used to extract total RNA from PBMCs, with at least 5.5 micrograms per sample. The percentages of naive CD45RAhigh/CD27high T cells were determined by flow cytometry on a PBMC aliquot from every donor. The sample consisted of blood. The receptor comes from a woman older than 75 in good health. The V and J segments used are TRBV20-1 and TRBJ1-5, with TRBD1 perhaps the D gene, on 5 matching bases. The CDR3 protein sequence reads: CSARAQGEQPQHF. The bases are TGCAGTGCTAGGGCCCAGGGCGAGCAGCCCCAGCATTTT.